The 32 T cell receptor beta chains listed next were all sequenced from one sample in a study of blood T cell repertoires in COVID-19. This table comes from immunoSEQ multiplex PCR, and its TCRdb copy is limited to in-frame clones, with some not included. The profile covers 9,000 to 15,000 clones, with around three quarters appearing a single time and about 6.1% taken by the ten largest. Source material: peripheral blood. The receptors stem from a man aged 55-75 years with COVID-19, enrolled during active disease.

This clone showed up just a few times. The J gene is TRBJ1-4, the V gene TRBV7-9, with D unclear. CDR1 and CDR2 from the germline V gene are SEHNR and FQNEAQ (reference sequence). Trimming cost V 9 bases and J 7 bases, with 6 bases left between them. The length of the CDR3 is 10 residues. Written as DNA, the CDR3 is TGTGCCAGTGGAGGTGAAAAACTGTTTTTT. As protein: CASGGEKLFF. Supplemented by reference TRBV7-9 and TRBJ1-4, the full variable domain reads DTGVSQNPRHKITKRGQNVTFRCDPISEHNRLYWYRQTLGQGPEFLTYFQNEAQLEKSRLLSDRFSAERPKGSFSTLEIQRTEQGDSAMYLCASGGEKLFFGSGTQLSVL.

This chain connects TRBV6-5 to TRBJ2-7, with D possibly matching TRBD2 (5 bases). The germline gives CDR1 MNHEY, CDR2 SVGAGI. Between the trimmed V and J ends, which lost 4 bases and 6 bases, there was a span of 10 bases. The CDR3 consists of 12 residues. The CDR3 DNA sequence: TGTGCCAGCAGTTGGTTAGAGGGCGAGCAGTACGTC. This gives the protein CASSWLEGEQYV.

V is TRBV2 and J is TRBJ2-1; 8 bases align to TRBD2. Trimming at V came to 1 base and at J to 3 bases, leaving 8 bases not matched to a gene. The germline V gene has CDR1 SNHLY and CDR2 FYNNEI. This CDR3 is 17 amino acids long. CDR3 residues: CASSEELLAGGYNEQFF. The CDR3 DNA reads TGTGCCAGCAGTGAAGAACTTCTTGCGGGGGGCTACAATGAGCAGTTCTTC.

The chain's CDR3 is CASSPRQGLPKDTQYF. The DNA for the CDR3 is TGTGCCAGTAGTCCCCGGCAGGGACTCCCTAAAGATACGCAGTATTTT. This chain connects TRBV19 to TRBJ2-3, with a possible D match to TRBD2 (6 bases). Germline CDR1 LNHDA, CDR2 SQIVND (reference sequence). The CDR3 runs 16 residues. V dropped 5 bases and J dropped 5 bases, with 20 bases sitting between them.

The V gene is TRBV6-2 or TRBV6-3, the J gene TRBJ2-5; TRBD2 matches at 10 bases. Germline loops: CDR1 MNHEY, CDR2 SVGEGT. V was pared by 5 bases and J by 4 bases, with 4 bases of the junction left unmatched. This CDR3 spans 14 amino acids. CDR3 nucleotide sequence: TGTGCCAGCAGTCTAGCGGGAGATGCAGAGACCCAGTACTTC. Its translation is CASSLAGDAETQYF.

This CDR3 is CASSVLPSGGAAYEQYF. CDR3 nucleotide sequence: TGTGCCAGCAGTGTTTTGCCTAGCGGGGGGGCGGCCTACGAGCAGTACTTC. V gene TRBV6-2 or TRBV6-3 combines with J gene TRBJ2-7; 12 bases agree with TRBD2. Germline-derived CDR1 and CDR2 are MNHEY and SVGEGT. Trimming at V came to 5 bases and at J to 2 bases, leaving 10 bases not matched to a gene. This CDR3 is built from 17 residues.

The rearrangement links TRBV28 to TRBJ2-2; 8 nucleotides align to TRBD1. Germline-derived CDR1 and CDR2 are MDHEN and SYDVKM. Germline trimming cut 5 bases from V and 1 base from J; bases unmatched to any gene: 9. CDR3 length: 17 amino acids. The CDR3 sequence is CASSRLGQGRNTGELFF. CDR3 bases: TGTGCCAGCAGTCGCCTCGGACAGGGCCGGAACACCGGGGAGCTGTTTTTT.

This chain links TRBV5-6 with TRBJ1-1; 7 bases map to TRBD1. The V and J ends lost 3 bases and 4 bases, in that order; junction bases with no gene match: 9. CDR3 length: 15 amino acids. CDR1 is SGHDT, CDR2 YYEEEE, per germline. This chain's CDR3 is CASSWLTGFGTEAFF. The DNA for the CDR3 is TGTGCCAGCAGCTGGCTGACAGGGTTCGGCACTGAAGCTTTCTTT.

The chain has TRBV24-1 and TRBJ1-2; 7 bases line up with TRBD1. The junction had 9 bases not matched to a gene; V was cut back by 5 bases and J by 7 bases. The germline V gene has CDR1 KGHDR and CDR2 SFDVKD. This CDR3 has 14 amino acids. In DNA, the CDR3 is TGTGCCACCAGTGGAGACAGGGATAATGGTGGCTACACCTTC. It encodes CATSGDRDNGGYTF.

J is TRBJ2-2 and V is TRBV19; TRBD1 is a possible D gene (6 bases). In germline, CDR1 is LNHDA, CDR2 SQIVND (reference sequence). Trimming took off 2 bases at V and 6 bases at J, with 16 bases between the two ends. The CDR3 loop spans 16 amino acids. The CDR3 DNA reads TGTGCCAGTAGTATAAGGGCCCAGGGGTTCGCCGGGGAGCTGTTTTTT. Protein product: CASSIRAQGFAGELFF.

DNA for the CDR3: TGTGCCACCAGCAGGACAGGGGTTGCGGATACGCAGTATTTT. It is translated as CATSRTGVADTQYF. This chain joins TRBV15 and TRBJ2-3, with 8 bases identical to TRBD1. Per germline, CDR1 LNHNV and CDR2 YYDKDF (reference sequence). V lost 3 bases, J lost 6 bases, and 5 bases stayed unmatched. The CDR3 runs to 14 residues.

The chain couples TRBV5-4 to TRBJ2-1; 7 positions match TRBD2. Germline values: CDR1 SGHNT, CDR2 YYREEE (reference sequence). The CDR3 loop spans 14 amino acids. Germline trimming cut 1 base from V and 8 bases from J; bases unmatched to any gene: 6. The DNA of the CDR3 is TGTGCCAGCAGCTTGCGCGGGAGCGGTGATGAGCAGTTCTTC. This sequence encodes CASSLRGSGDEQFF.

This chain connects TRBV10-3 to TRBJ2-5; TRBD2 matches 9 bases. The germline V gene encodes CDR1 ENHRY and CDR2 SYGVKD. This CDR3 region has 12 residues. Losses at the gene ends were 5 bases for V and 5 bases for J; bases not matched to a gene: 0. DNA for the CDR3: TGTGCCATCAGTAGCGGGGGGGAGACCCAGTACTTC. It specifies CAISSGGETQYF.

This clone appeared once. V is TRBV3-1 (or the pseudogene TRBV3-2) and J is TRBJ2-2; 14 positions agree with TRBD2. This CDR3 contains 20 residues. The J segment lost 4 bases and the V segment lost 1 base, leaving 11 bases of the junction unmatched. Germline V gene lookup returns CDR1 LGHDT and CDR2 YNNKEL (reference sequence). This CDR3 reads CASSQVALGLAGGTTGELFF. In DNA, the CDR3 is TGTGCCAGCAGCCAAGTCGCCTTAGGACTAGCGGGGGGCACCACCGGGGAGCTGTTTTTT.

The V gene is TRBV10-3, the J gene TRBJ2-7; 8 bases agree with TRBD1. Germline V CDR1 and CDR2: ENHRY, SYGVKD. V was clipped by 3 bases and J by 0 bases; unmatched bases: 7. CDR3 length equals 16 residues. This CDR3 is CAISDRDRSFSYEQYV. The CDR3 nucleotides are TGTGCCATCAGTGACAGGGACAGGTCATTCTCCTACGAGCAGTACGTC.

The chain employs TRBV5-5 and TRBJ2-7; D is perhaps TRBD2 (5 bases). The length of the CDR3 is 15 residues. Deletions cut 0 bases from V and 0 bases from J, with 10 bases between. The germline V gene encodes CDR1 SGHKS and CDR2 YYEKEE (reference sequence). CDR3 sequence reads: CASSLVGVPSYEQYF. Written as DNA, the CDR3 is TGTGCCAGCAGCTTGGTGGGAGTCCCCTCCTACGAGCAGTACTTC.

The CDR3 DNA reads as TGTGCCAGCAGCTCCGGATTCACTTGGGGGGATGAGCAGTTCTTC. Translating it yields CASSSGFTWGDEQFF. The chain combines TRBV5-4 with TRBJ2-1; weak D call: TRBD2 (6 bases). Trimming stripped 3 bases from V and 8 bases from J, with 18 bases between. Germline V gene lookup returns CDR1 SGHNT and CDR2 YYREEE (reference sequence). The CDR3 contains 15 residues.

This chain joins TRBV28 and TRBJ1-3; TRBD1 is a possible D gene (6 bases). Trimming left V 5 bases short and J 0 bases short, with 14 bases between. From germline, CDR1 is MDHEN and CDR2 SYDVKM. The CDR3 extends over 16 amino acids. The CDR3 DNA is TGTGCCAGCAGTGAGGGACAAGCCTACTCTGGAAACACCATATATTTT. Amino acids: CASSEGQAYSGNTIYF. The full variable domain, its missing parts supplied by reference TRBV28 and TRBJ1-3, is DVKVTQSSRYLVKRTGEKVFLECVQDMDHENMFWYRQDPGLGLRLIYFSYDVKMKEKGDIPEGYSVSREKKERFSLILESASTNQTSMYLCASSEGQAYSGNTIYFGEGSWLTVV.

This clone was picked up a small number of times. The chain combines TRBV5-8 with TRBJ2-2; no firm D call. V was trimmed by 1 base and J by 4 bases, leaving 11 bases between them. The CDR3 has 15 residues. CDR1 is SGHTS, CDR2 YDEGEE, per germline. The CDR3 nucleotides read TGTGCCAGCAGCTTGTTCAGAAGACTCACCGGGGAGCTGTTTTTT. It codes for CASSLFRRLTGELFF.

V gene TRBV4-2 combines with J gene TRBJ2-6, with a possible D match to TRBD2 (5 bases). Per germline, CDR1 LGHNA and CDR2 YNFKEQ. The CDR3 runs to 18 residues. V was trimmed by 3 bases and J by 0 bases, leaving 15 bases between them. The CDR3 DNA reads TGTGCCAGCAGCCATCCCGGACTCGCCCTCTCTGGGGCCAACGTCCTGACTTTC. Its translation is CASSHPGLALSGANVLTF.

V usage is TRBV9 and J usage is TRBJ2-1; 8 bases line up with TRBD2. The CDR3 contains 15 residues. Trimming took 4 bases from V and 1 from J; bases not matched to a gene: 4. CDR1 is SGDLS, CDR2 YYNGEE, per germline. CDR3: CASSSSGLSYNEQFF. The CDR3 DNA reads TGTGCCAGCAGCTCTAGCGGGTTATCCTACAATGAGCAGTTCTTC. The variable domain in full, completed from reference TRBV9 and TRBJ2-1, reads DSGVTQTPKHLITATGQRVTLRCSPRSGDLSVYWYQQSLDQGLQFLIQYYNGEERAKGNILERFSAQQFPDLHSELNLSSLELGDSALYFCASSSSGLSYNEQFFGPGTRLTVL.

This clone was counted a single time. This chain joins TRBV18 and TRBJ1-4; 8 bases line up with TRBD1. CDR1 is KGHSH and CDR2 is LQKENI in the germline V gene. This CDR3 spans 15 amino acids. J gave up 8 bases and V 2 bases, and 7 bases lay outside the gene matches. In DNA form, the CDR3 reads TGTGCCAGCTCACCAGGGCAGGGGGCCGAGGAAAAACTGTTTTTT. Its translation is CASSPGQGAEEKLFF.

This chain uses TRBV3-1 (or the pseudogene TRBV3-2) with TRBJ1-1; 8 nucleotides align to TRBD1. Trimming removed 2 bases from V and 4 bases from J; junction bases left unmatched: 6. This CDR3 spans 15 amino acids. Germline lookup yields CDR1 LGHDT and CDR2 YNNKEL (reference sequence). The CDR3 region has the DNA TGTGCCAGCAGCCAACGGACAGGGATCGGCACTGAAGCTTTCTTT. It yields the protein CASSQRTGIGTEAFF.

The chain has TRBV4-1 and TRBJ2-2; possible D gene TRBD2, 5 bases. Germline CDR1 and CDR2: MGHRA and YSYEKL. CDR3 length: 19 residues. Trimming removed 4 bases from V and 2 bases from J, with 23 bases in between. The chain's CDR3 is CASSPRTLVGIDNTGELFF. In nucleotides, the CDR3 is TGCGCCAGCAGCCCGAGAACATTAGTCGGGATAGATAACACCGGGGAGCTGTTTTTT.

This chain links TRBV27 with TRBJ1-2; possibly TRBD1 for D (6 bases). V gave up 6 bases and J gave up 7 bases, with 15 bases separating them. CDR1 and CDR2 from the germline V gene are MNHEY and SMNVEV (reference sequence). The CDR3 consists of 13 residues. Written as DNA, the CDR3 is TGTGCCAGCAGCCCTGCACAGGGTGGTGGCTACACCTTC. Translating it yields CASSPAQGGGYTF.

CDR3 loop: CASSLSGGDYGYTF. The DNA for the CDR3 is TGTGCCAGCAGCTTATCGGGAGGGGACTATGGCTACACCTTC. The V call is TRBV7-9, the J call TRBJ1-2; weak D call: TRBD1 (5 bases). This CDR3 is 14 amino acids long. The V end lost 2 bases, the J end lost 3 bases, and 10 bases lay between the germline ends. Germline CDR1 is SEHNR and CDR2 is FQNEAQ (reference sequence).

The rearrangement joins TRBV24-1 to TRBJ2-1; TRBD1 might be the D (5 bases). The germline V and J ends were trimmed by 5 bases and 7 bases, with 17 bases remaining between them. The CDR3 runs to 15 residues. Germline lookup yields CDR1 KGHDR and CDR2 SFDVKD. For the CDR3, the DNA is TGTGCCACCAGTGCTGTGAACAGGTTAGATAATGAGCAGTTCTTC. This codes for CATSAVNRLDNEQFF.

The genes are TRBV5-1 and TRBJ1-5; 10 nucleotides match TRBD1. Germline-derived CDR1 and CDR2 are SGHRS and YFSETQ. V dropped 6 bases and J dropped 5; count of bases not matched to a gene: 5. The CDR3 runs to 14 residues. CDR3 bases: TGCGCCAGCAAACCGACAGGGGGCGATCAGCCCCAGCATTTT. Translation gives CASKPTGGDQPQHF.

This clone was detected once. This chain joins TRBV6-1 and TRBJ1-2; 11 bases agree with TRBD1. The CDR3 length is 17 residues. V was clipped by 3 bases and J by 8 bases; unmatched bases: 14. CDR1 is MNHNS and CDR2 is SASEGT in the germline V gene. The CDR3 DNA follows: TGTGCCAGCAGTGACCCAGGGACAGGGGGACTTTTGGAAGGCTACACCTTC. It yields the protein CASSDPGTGGLLEGYTF.

The gene calls are TRBV6-6 and TRBJ2-2; the match to TRBD1 covers 7 bases. The CDR3 is 14 amino acids. V trimming: 6 bases; J trimming: 6 bases; junction bases outside the gene matches: 7. Germline-derived CDR1 and CDR2 are MNHNY and SVGAGI (reference sequence). This CDR3 reads CASSQTGTAGELFF. Written as DNA, the CDR3 is TGTGCCAGCAGCCAGACAGGGACGGCCGGGGAGCTGTTTTTT.

This clone was counted between two and nine times. Written as DNA, the CDR3 is TGTGCCACCAGCAGAGATGTGGGGGGAGCGGGCAATCAGCCCCAGCATTTT. It specifies CATSRDVGGAGNQPQHF. The chain couples TRBV15 to TRBJ1-5; D possibly corresponds to TRBD1 (5 bases). V was trimmed by 0 bases and J by 2 bases, leaving 14 bases between them. Per germline, CDR1 LNHNV and CDR2 YYDKDF (reference sequence). CDR3 length: 17 residues.

The chain joins TRBV3-1 (or the pseudogene TRBV3-2) to TRBJ2-3; 10 nucleotides match TRBD2. With V trimmed by 3 bases and J by 1 base, 7 bases remained unmatched. Per the germline V gene, CDR1 is LGHDT and CDR2 is YNNKEL (reference sequence). CDR3 length: 17 residues. The CDR3 reads CASSQERGGPGTDTQYF. The CDR3 DNA is TGTGCCAGCAGCCAGGAGCGGGGGGGCCCGGGCACAGATACGCAGTATTTT.